The next 16 T cell receptor beta chains were all read from a single sample in a study of a mutant IDH1 vaccine in newly diagnosed glioma. For these TCRs, the target antigens are not known. Generated by immunoSEQ multiplex PCR, the TCRdb table keeps only in-frame clones and is missing some. The sample yields some 62,000 clones, roughly four fifths seen once. The time point denotes: week 47, end of study. The vaccine gave 300 ug of a 20-mer mutant IDH1 peptide subcutaneously per dose. Sequenced here: PBMCs, sampled from a glioma patient whose treatment included an IDH1 peptide vaccine. Receptors originate from a man aged 30 to 39 with glioma.

The genes are TRBV6-6 and TRBJ2-5; TRBD1 might be the D (6 bases). V was trimmed by 5 bases and J by 2 bases, leaving 9 bases between them. The CDR3 sequence is 13 residues long. Germline lookup yields CDR1 MNHNY and CDR2 SVGAGI (reference sequence). CDR3 region: CASSDGTQETQYF. The CDR3, as DNA: TGTGCCAGCAGTGACGGGACACAAGAGACCCAGTACTTC.

The rearrangement uses TRBV5-4 and TRBJ2-2; 9 nucleotides align to TRBD1. This CDR3 has 15 amino acids. Germline CDR1 reads SGHNT; CDR2 reads YYREEE (reference sequence). V was pared by 4 bases and J by 8 bases, with 9 bases of the junction left unmatched. CDR3 residues: CASSTGTGRRGELFF. The CDR3 nucleotides are TGTGCCAGCAGCACCGGGACAGGGAGACGGGGGGAGCTGTTTTTT. The entire variable domain, with the rest obtained from reference TRBV5-4 and TRBJ2-2, is as follows: ETGVTQSPTHLIKTRGQQVTLRCSSQSGHNTVSWYQQALGQGPQFIFQYYREEENGRGNFPPRFSGLQFPNYSSELNVNALELDDSALYLCASSTGTGRRGELFFGEGSRLTVL.

The chain uses TRBV25-1 and TRBJ2-2; 8 bases match TRBD1. This CDR3 has 15 residues. Looked up from germline, CDR1 is MGHDK and CDR2 is SYGVNS. V was pared by 3 bases and J by 5 bases, with 5 bases of the junction left unmatched. The CDR3 reads CASSDRQGWTGELFF. The CDR3 DNA follows: TGTGCCAGCAGTGATCGACAGGGGTGGACCGGGGAGCTGTTTTTT.

DNA of the CDR3: TGTGCCAGCAGCTTTGTGTCCACAGGGGAGCAGTACTTC. Residues: CASSFVSTGEQYF. The V and J genes are TRBV11-2 and TRBJ2-7; a possible D gene is TRBD1 (6 bases). CDR1 SGHAT and CDR2 FQNNGV come from the germline V gene. The CDR3 length is 13 residues. V gave up 3 bases and J gave up 7 bases, with 13 bases separating them. The entire variable domain, with the rest obtained from reference TRBV11-2 and TRBJ2-7, is as follows: EAGVAQSPRYKIIEKRQSVAFWCNPISGHATLYWYQQILGQGPKLLIQFQNNGVVDDSQLPKDRFSAERLKGVDSTLKIQPAKLEDSAVYLCASSFVSTGEQYFGPGTRLTVT.

This clone was seen a single time. The chain couples TRBV15 to TRBJ1-5, with D tentatively TRBD1 (6 bases). The length of the CDR3 is 13 residues. The germline V gene has CDR1 LNHNV and CDR2 YYDKDF (reference sequence). Trimming removed 5 bases at V and 3 bases at J, with 8 bases between. The CDR3 sequence is CATSGTYNQPQHF. The CDR3 bases are TGTGCCACCAGCGGGACATACAATCAGCCCCAGCATTTT. Full variable domain (missing parts from reference TRBV15 and TRBJ1-5): DAMVIQNPRYQVTQFGKPVTLSCSQTLNHNVMYWYQQKSSQAPKLLFHYYDKDFNNEADTPDNFQSRRPNTSFCFLDIRSPGLGDTAMYLCATSGTYNQPQHFGDGTRLSIL.

CDR3 loop: CASSLAGTLEKLFF. The CDR3 coding sequence is TGTGCCAGCAGCTTAGCGGGGACCTTAGAAAAACTGTTTTTT. The chain links TRBV7-8 to TRBJ1-4, with a weak D call TRBD1 (5 bases). This CDR3 is built from 14 residues. Germline values: CDR1 SGHVS, CDR2 FQNEAQ. Deletions cut 0 bases from V and 8 bases from J, with 10 bases between.

V and J are TRBV2 and TRBJ2-2; no clear D gene. This CDR3 spans 13 amino acids. Trimming stripped 5 bases from V and 7 bases from J, with 11 bases between. The germline CDR1 and CDR2 sequences are SNHLY and FYNNEI. The chain's CDR3 is CASSSDPDGELFF. In DNA form, the CDR3 reads TGTGCCAGCAGTTCGGACCCGGACGGGGAGCTGTTTTTT.

The chain uses TRBV2 and TRBJ1-2; D is uncertain. CDR1 SNHLY and CDR2 FYNNEI come from the germline V gene. Trimming pared 7 bases from V and 4 bases from J, leaving 13 bases between. This CDR3 is 13 amino acids long. CDR3 bases: TGTGCCAGCACAACCCTACCGCTCTATGGCTACACCTTC. It is translated as CASTTLPLYGYTF.

The chain carries TRBV4-2 and TRBJ1-5; 7 bases map to TRBD1. There are 22 residues in the CDR3. The ends lost 2 bases at V and 3 bases at J; junction bases unmatched: 25. Per the germline V gene, CDR1 is LGHNA and CDR2 is YNFKEQ. Here the CDR3 reads CASSQPLDLPTGAGDNNQPQHF. The DNA for the CDR3 is TGTGCCAGCAGCCAACCCCTTGACCTGCCTACAGGGGCTGGGGACAACAATCAGCCCCAGCATTTT.

This clone occurred a few times. The V call is TRBV18, the J call TRBJ1-1; TRBD1 matches 7 bases. The CDR3 is made up of 13 amino acids. The germline V gene encodes CDR1 KGHSH and CDR2 LQKENI. The V and J ends lost 5 bases and 4 bases, in that order; junction bases with no gene match: 4. The chain's CDR3 is CASSTQGGTEAFF. For the CDR3, the DNA is TGTGCCAGCTCAACGCAGGGGGGCACTGAAGCTTTCTTT.

This chain's CDR3 is CASSPLAGPYEQYF. The CDR3 coding sequence is TGTGCCAGCAGCCCCTTGGCGGGGCCCTACGAGCAGTACTTC. The chain is built from TRBV7-2 and TRBJ2-7; D may be TRBD2 (6 bases). From germline, CDR1 is SGHTA and CDR2 FQGNSA. There are 14 residues in the CDR3. Trimming pared 5 bases from V and 2 bases from J, leaving 13 bases between.

The rearrangement links TRBV15 to TRBJ2-1; D possibly corresponds to TRBD2 (6 bases). V dropped 6 bases and J dropped 0 bases, with 6 bases sitting between them. The CDR3 totals 13 residues. From germline, CDR1 is LNHNV and CDR2 YYDKDF (reference sequence). The DNA of the CDR3 is TGTGCCACCAGGGGGGGCTCCTACAATGAGCAGTTCTTC. Amino acids: CATRGGSYNEQFF.

The rearrangement links TRBV4-1 to TRBJ1-2; no definite D call. V was shortened by 0 bases and J by 7 bases, with 9 bases between the two germline ends. The germline V gene has CDR1 MGHRA and CDR2 YSYEKL. The CDR3 runs 13 residues. As DNA, the CDR3 is TGCGCCAGCAGCCAAGAAATGGGGATTGGCTACACCTTC. Translation gives CASSQEMGIGYTF.

The CDR3 loop reads CASSPTGAGGNQPQHF. The CDR3 nucleotides read TGTGCCAGCTCACCTACCGGGGCAGGGGGCAATCAGCCCCAGCATTTT. The V call is TRBV18, the J call TRBJ1-5; D is possibly TRBD1 (6 bases). The CDR3 contains 16 residues. V lost 3 bases, J lost 2 bases, and 14 bases lay in between. Germline V lookup: CDR1 KGHSH, CDR2 LQKENI.

The chain carries TRBV7-8 and TRBJ1-5, with D possibly matching TRBD1 (6 bases). CDR1 SGHVS and CDR2 FQNEAQ come from the germline V gene. Trimming cost V 5 bases and J 8 bases, with 16 bases left between them. CDR3 length: 14 amino acids. DNA for the CDR3: TGTGCCAGCAGCCCTAGAGGGGGGGAAGAGCCCCAGCATTTT. Amino acid sequence: CASSPRGGEEPQHF.

DNA for the CDR3: TGTGCCAGCAGCCCCGGGGCGCGAGGGGGCTACACCTTC. This encodes CASSPGARGGYTF. This chain connects TRBV6-5 to TRBJ1-2, with D possibly TRBD1 on 5 matching bases. Germline lookup yields CDR1 MNHEY and CDR2 SVGAGI. The length of the CDR3 is 13 residues. Trimming removed 6 bases from V and 8 bases from J, with 16 bases in between.